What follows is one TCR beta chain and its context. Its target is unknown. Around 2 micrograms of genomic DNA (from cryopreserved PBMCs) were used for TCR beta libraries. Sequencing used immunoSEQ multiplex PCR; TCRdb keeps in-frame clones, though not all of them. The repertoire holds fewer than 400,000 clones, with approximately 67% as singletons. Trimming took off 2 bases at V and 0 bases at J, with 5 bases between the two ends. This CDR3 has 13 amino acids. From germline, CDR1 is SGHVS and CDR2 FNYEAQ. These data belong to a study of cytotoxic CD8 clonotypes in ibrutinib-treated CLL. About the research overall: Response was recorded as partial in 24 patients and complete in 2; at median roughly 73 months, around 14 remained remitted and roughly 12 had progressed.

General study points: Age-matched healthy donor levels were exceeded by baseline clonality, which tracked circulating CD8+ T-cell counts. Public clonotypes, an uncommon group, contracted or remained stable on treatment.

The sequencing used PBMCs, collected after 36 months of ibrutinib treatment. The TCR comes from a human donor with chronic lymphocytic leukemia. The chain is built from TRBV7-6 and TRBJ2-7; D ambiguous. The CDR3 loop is CASSLFPSYEQYF. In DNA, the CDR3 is TGTGCCAGCAGCTTATTTCCCTCCTACGAGCAGTACTTC.